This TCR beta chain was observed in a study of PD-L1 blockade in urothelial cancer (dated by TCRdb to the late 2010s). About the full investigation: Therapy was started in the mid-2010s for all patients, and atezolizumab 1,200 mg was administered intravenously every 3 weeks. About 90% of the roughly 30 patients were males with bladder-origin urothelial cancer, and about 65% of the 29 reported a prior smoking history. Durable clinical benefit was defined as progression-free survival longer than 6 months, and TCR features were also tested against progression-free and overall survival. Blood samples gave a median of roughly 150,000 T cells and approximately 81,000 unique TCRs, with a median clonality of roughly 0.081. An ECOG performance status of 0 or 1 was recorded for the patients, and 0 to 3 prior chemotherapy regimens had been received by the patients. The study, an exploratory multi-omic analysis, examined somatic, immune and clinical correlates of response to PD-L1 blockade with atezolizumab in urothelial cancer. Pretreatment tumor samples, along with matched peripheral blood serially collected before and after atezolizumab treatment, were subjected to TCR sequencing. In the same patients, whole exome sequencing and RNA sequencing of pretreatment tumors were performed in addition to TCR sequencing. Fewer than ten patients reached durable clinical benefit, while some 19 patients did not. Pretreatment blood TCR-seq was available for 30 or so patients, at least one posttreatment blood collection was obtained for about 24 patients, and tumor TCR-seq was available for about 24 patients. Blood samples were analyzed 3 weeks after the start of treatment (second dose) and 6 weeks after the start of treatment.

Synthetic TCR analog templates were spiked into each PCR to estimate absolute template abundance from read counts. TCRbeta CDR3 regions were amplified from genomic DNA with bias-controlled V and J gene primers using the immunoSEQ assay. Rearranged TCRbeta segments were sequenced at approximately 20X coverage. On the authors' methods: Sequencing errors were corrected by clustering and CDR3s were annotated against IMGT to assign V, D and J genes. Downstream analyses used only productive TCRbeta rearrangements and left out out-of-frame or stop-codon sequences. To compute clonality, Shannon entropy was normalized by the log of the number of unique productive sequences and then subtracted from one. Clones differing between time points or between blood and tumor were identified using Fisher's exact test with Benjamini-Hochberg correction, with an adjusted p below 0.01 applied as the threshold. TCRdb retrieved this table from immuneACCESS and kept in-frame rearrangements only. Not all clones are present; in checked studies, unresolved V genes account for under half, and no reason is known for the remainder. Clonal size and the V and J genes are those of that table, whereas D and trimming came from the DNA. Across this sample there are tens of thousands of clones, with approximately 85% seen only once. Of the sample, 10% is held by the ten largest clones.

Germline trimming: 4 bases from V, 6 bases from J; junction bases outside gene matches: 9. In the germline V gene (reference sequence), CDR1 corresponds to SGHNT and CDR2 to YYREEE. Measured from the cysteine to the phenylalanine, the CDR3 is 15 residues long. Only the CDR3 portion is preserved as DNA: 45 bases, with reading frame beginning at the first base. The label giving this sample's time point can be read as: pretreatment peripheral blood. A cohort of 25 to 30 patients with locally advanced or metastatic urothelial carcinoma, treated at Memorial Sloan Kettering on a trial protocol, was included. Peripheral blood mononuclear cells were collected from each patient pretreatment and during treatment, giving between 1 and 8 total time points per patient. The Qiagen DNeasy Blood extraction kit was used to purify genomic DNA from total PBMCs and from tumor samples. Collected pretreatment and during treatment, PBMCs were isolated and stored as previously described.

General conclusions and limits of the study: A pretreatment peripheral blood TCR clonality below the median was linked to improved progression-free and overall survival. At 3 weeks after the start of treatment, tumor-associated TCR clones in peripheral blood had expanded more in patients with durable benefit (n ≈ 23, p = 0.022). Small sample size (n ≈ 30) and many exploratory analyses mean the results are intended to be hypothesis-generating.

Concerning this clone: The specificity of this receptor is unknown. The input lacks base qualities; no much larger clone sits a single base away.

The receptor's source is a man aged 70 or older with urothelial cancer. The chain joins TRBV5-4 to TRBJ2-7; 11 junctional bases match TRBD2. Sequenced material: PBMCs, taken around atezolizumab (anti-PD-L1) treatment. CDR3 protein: CASSQPLAGGGEQYF. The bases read TGTGCCAGCAGCCAGCCTCTAGCGGGAGGAGGCGAGCAGTACTTC. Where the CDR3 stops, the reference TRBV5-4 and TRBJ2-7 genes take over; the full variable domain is ETGVTQSPTHLIKTRGQQVTLRCSSQSGHNTVSWYQQALGQGPQFIFQYYREEENGRGNFPPRFSGLQFPNYSSELNVNALELDDSALYLCASSQPLAGGGEQYFGPGTRLTVT.